This T cell receptor beta chain was profiled in a study of blood T cell repertoires in COVID-19. The overall study: Acute and convalescent COVID-19 specimens originated in the United States, Italy and Spain. Nucleic acid was either cDNA or gDNA, and it came from T cells, B-cell-depleted T cells, or PBMCs.

V gave up 7 bases and J gave up 1 base; unmatched junction bases: 9. Germline lookup yields CDR1 SQVTM and CDR2 ANQGSEA. This CDR3 has 15 residues. As originally analysed: Nucleated cell number was recorded as an estimate derived from reference gene primer amplification. Repertoires were generated with immunoSEQ multiplex PCR, while TCRdb's copy carries only in-frame clones and drops some. V, J and clone size are taken as reported in that table, and D and trimming were inferred from the DNA itself. The profile shows about 190,000 clones, around 85% of them singletons. The rearrangement joins TRBV29-1 to TRBJ1-2, with 10 bases lining up with TRBD1. Sequenced: peripheral blood. This receptor was obtained from a man aged 30-40 years with acute or convalescent COVID-19. The CDR3 DNA reads TGCAGCGGCGGACAGGGGGATAAGGGTAACTATGGCTACACCTTC. It is translated as CSGGQGDKGNYGYTF.